These 17 T cell receptor beta chains originate from one sample sequenced in a study of blood T cell repertoires in COVID-19. Profiling relied on immunoSEQ multiplex PCR, and the TCRdb table lists in-frame clones only, not all of them. The sample contains roughly 250,000 clones, around 82% of which appear only once. The sample taken for sequencing was peripheral blood. These receptors were collected from a man between 35 and 55 years old with active or convalescent COVID-19.

The chain is built from TRBV28 and TRBJ1-1, with no clear D. There are 16 residues in the CDR3. The V end was cut by 6 bases, the J end by 5 bases, with 22 bases between. Germline CDR1 and CDR2: MDHEN and SYDVKM. Here the CDR3 DNA reads TGTGCCAGCAGCTCCCTCACCGACGTTAAGCGTACTGAAGCTTTCTTT. It translates to CASSSLTDVKRTEAFF.

This clone occurred a few times. CDR3 in DNA: TGTGCCAGCAGCTTTGTTTCAGGATCGAGTGAAAAACTGTTTTTT. This sequence encodes CASSFVSGSSEKLFF. This rearrangement joins TRBV7-9 to TRBJ1-4; no clear D. The CDR3 consists of 15 residues. Trimming removed 3 bases at V and 7 bases at J, with 15 bases between. The germline CDR1 and CDR2 sequences are SEHNR and FQNEAQ (reference sequence).

The gene calls are TRBV6-5 and TRBJ1-2; 8 nucleotides match TRBD1. This CDR3 has 14 residues. Trimming took 5 bases from V and 8 from J; bases not matched to a gene: 10. The germline V gene has CDR1 MNHEY and CDR2 SVGAGI. CDR3 sequence (DNA): TGTGCCAGCAGTCCAACCCCAGGGGGCCGGGGCTACACCTTC. It codes for CASSPTPGGRGYTF.

The chain couples TRBV7-9 to TRBJ2-7; D is perhaps TRBD2 (6 bases). Germline lookup yields CDR1 SEHNR and CDR2 FQNEAQ (reference sequence). Deletions cut 0 bases from V and 0 bases from J, with 12 bases between. The CDR3 loop spans 16 amino acids. The CDR3 sequence: CASSLALASSSYEQYF. CDR3 DNA: TGTGCCAGCAGCTTAGCCCTAGCGTCGAGCTCCTACGAGCAGTACTTC.

The chain recombines TRBV12-3 or TRBV12-4 with TRBJ1-5; no reliable D call. The V end was cut by 3 bases, the J end by 3 bases, with 6 bases between. The CDR3 loop spans 13 amino acids. The CDR3 region has the DNA TGTGCCAGCAGTTTCGCAGTCAATCAGCCCCAGCATTTT. Protein product: CASSFAVNQPQHF.

V gene TRBV4-2 combines with J gene TRBJ2-2; TRBD2 is a possible D gene (5 bases). The CDR3 consists of 18 residues. With 0 bases removed from V and 0 bases from J, the gap between germline ends came to 14 bases. CDR1 is LGHNA, CDR2 YNFKEQ, per germline. CDR3 residues: CASSQEIGGSSNTGELFF. The CDR3 region has the DNA TGTGCCAGCAGCCAAGAAATAGGAGGTAGTTCGAACACCGGGGAGCTGTTTTTT.

The gene calls are TRBV10-3 and TRBJ1-2; D is unclear. CDR1 and CDR2 from the germline V gene are ENHRY and SYGVKD. Trimming pared 3 bases from V and 5 bases from J, leaving 19 bases between. The CDR3 contains 16 residues. The CDR3: CAISDLPRTGDYGYTF. The CDR3, as DNA: TGTGCCATCAGTGACCTACCGCGGACTGGTGATTATGGCTACACCTTC.

The rearrangement uses TRBV27 and TRBJ1-5; TRBD1 agrees at 8 bases. With 6 bases clipped from V and 4 bases from J, the junction kept 5 bases outside the gene matches. The CDR3 is made up of 14 amino acids. The germline V gene has CDR1 MNHEY and CDR2 SMNVEV (reference sequence). This CDR3 is CASSFTGGNQPQHF. CDR3 DNA sequence: TGTGCCAGCAGCTTTACAGGGGGAAATCAGCCCCAGCATTTT.

The chain employs TRBV6-5 and TRBJ1-5; no firm D call. Trimming removed 3 bases at V and 0 bases at J, with 3 bases between. Germline assignment: CDR1 MNHEY and CDR2 SVGAGI. The CDR3 covers 13 residues. The CDR3 spells CASSYYSNQPQHF. In nucleotides, the CDR3 is TGTGCCAGCAGTTATTATAGCAATCAGCCCCAGCATTTT.

The chain carries TRBV21-1 and TRBJ1-6. TRBV21-1 is termed a pseudogene. The CDR3 extends over 15 amino acids. The CDR3 DNA follows: TGTGCCAGCAGCCGGACACCTCCGGGGGGTTCACCCCTCCACTTT. Its protein is CASSRTPPGGSPLHF.

The rearrangement links TRBV7-9 to TRBJ2-2, with 9 positions matching TRBD2. CDR1 is SEHNR and CDR2 is FQNEAQ in the germline V gene (reference sequence). CDR3 length equals 17 residues. Trimming at V came to 1 base and at J to 2 bases, leaving 5 bases not matched to a gene. The CDR3 region is CASSLGRLADNTGELFF. Here the CDR3 DNA reads TGTGCCAGCAGCTTAGGAAGACTAGCGGATAACACCGGGGAGCTGTTTTTT.

The rearrangement uses TRBV10-3 and TRBJ1-2, with 9 bases lining up with TRBD1. The CDR3 spans 13 residues. With 6 bases clipped from V and 5 bases from J, the junction kept 4 bases outside the gene matches. Germline V gives CDR1 ENHRY, CDR2 SYGVKD. In nucleotides, the CDR3 is TGTGCCATCAGGGGACAGGGTGGTTATGGCTACACCTTC. It yields the protein CAIRGQGGYGYTF.

This sequence joins TRBV5-1 and TRBJ1-1, with TRBD1 matching over 7 bases. Losses at the gene ends were 6 bases for V and 0 bases for J; bases not matched to a gene: 8. The length of the CDR3 is 15 residues. The germline gives CDR1 SGHRS, CDR2 YFSETQ. CDR3 in DNA: TGCGCCAGCACACAGGGGTCCCGCGTGAACACTGAAGCTTTCTTT. This encodes CASTQGSRVNTEAFF.

The CDR3 is CASSQQGSDYYHSYEQYF. As DNA, the CDR3 is TGTGCCAGCTCACAACAGGGTTCAGACTACTACCACTCCTACGAGCAGTACTTC. The V call is TRBV18, the J call TRBJ2-7, with D possibly being TRBD1 (6 bases). V gave up 4 bases and J gave up 0 bases, with 22 bases separating them. CDR3 length: 18 amino acids. Germline V gives CDR1 KGHSH, CDR2 LQKENI.

This clone was observed a single time. The CDR3 is CASSIGSLNPRGKNIQYF. Here the CDR3 DNA reads TGTGCCAGTAGTATAGGGTCCTTGAACCCTCGGGGCAAAAACATTCAGTACTTC. The chain is built from TRBV19 and TRBJ2-4; D might be TRBD2 (5 bases). Between the trimmed V and J ends, which lost 1 base and 3 bases, there was a span of 19 bases. CDR1 and CDR2 (germline): LNHDA, SQIVND (reference sequence). The length of the CDR3 is 18 residues.

Points on this clone: At the DNA level, this CDR3 is encoded by other sequences in the same sample as well. This chain joins TRBV5-1 and TRBJ2-7; the D gene is possibly TRBD2 (6 bases). The V end was cut by 2 bases, the J end by 6 bases, with 9 bases between. CDR1 SGHRS and CDR2 YFSETQ come from the germline V gene. The CDR3 runs to 12 residues. The CDR3 spells CASSFGGSEQYF. The CDR3 DNA sequence: TGCGCCAGCAGCTTCGGGGGAAGCGAGCAGTACTTC.

The V call is TRBV19, the J call TRBJ2-3, with 9 bases fitting TRBD2. Germline lookup yields CDR1 LNHDA and CDR2 SQIVND (reference sequence). The trim removed 7 bases at V and 0 bases at J, leaving 5 bases unmatched. The CDR3 contains 15 residues. In DNA form, the CDR3 reads TGTGCCAGTACTAGCGGGATATCTAGCACAGATACGCAGTATTTT. Its protein product is CASTSGISSTDTQYF.